The sequence of this T cell receptor (beta chain) was determined in a study of blood T cell repertoires in COVID-19. On the study more broadly: Specimens from acute and convalescent COVID-19 originated in the United States, Italy and Spain. In each case, the material was cDNA or gDNA derived from T cells, B-cell-depleted T cells, or PBMCs.

Germline CDR1 and CDR2: MNHNS and SASEGT. This CDR3 contains 11 residues. V shed 3 bases and J shed 3 bases, with 3 bases lying between them. The assay was immunoSEQ multiplex PCR, and TCRdb's table has in-frame clones only and misses some. The data hold roughly 240,000 clones, with about four fifths observed a single time. This clone turned up a few times. Researchers sorted participants into cohorts using their self-reported clinical history. People in the exposed group encountered a COVID-19 case within 2 weeks before entering the study. This receptor was identified in a middle-aged woman who had been exposed to COVID-19. Sequenced: PBMCs or T cells enriched from blood (not recorded which). The chain combines TRBV6-1 with TRBJ2-7, with D unresolved. This CDR3 reads CASSDNYEQYF. In DNA form, the CDR3 reads TGTGCCAGCAGTGATAACTACGAGCAGTACTTC.